This T cell receptor (beta chain) emerged from a study of blood T cell repertoires in COVID-19 (dated by TCRdb to about 2020). Broadly, across the study: Samples covering the acute and convalescent phases of COVID-19 were provided by collaborators in the United States, Italy and Spain. Deeply sampled blood TCRbeta repertoires from subjects exposed to, actively infected with, or recovered from COVID-19 were included in the dataset. The material from the prospective study consisted of cDNA or gDNA derived from T cells, B-cell-depleted T cells, or PBMCs. The samples were drawn from the first 160 participants of the ongoing ImmuneRACE study and from more than 1,000 subjects provided by 6 global collaborators. A freely available public database, intended as a resource for researchers studying the immune response to SARS-CoV-2, is where the repertoires were released. The sample metadata nearly always contained a de-identified subject ID, COVID-19 status, age in years and sex. HLA class I and class II types, where available, came from metadata supplied by the sample provider rather than from assay-based typing. Results and caveats for the whole study, not just this receptor: The quantity of clinical and demographic metadata differed by source and by participant and was supplied without curation.

TCRbeta CDR3 regions were amplified from genomic DNA using the immunoSEQ Assay, a bias-controlled multiplex PCR. The published analysis was carried out like this. The number of nucleated cells in each sample was estimated from the amplification of reference gene primers within the assay. To quantify the absolute abundance of each unique TCRbeta CDR3 rearrangement, sequence reads were collapsed and filtered. For each sample, productive Simpson clonality was calculated by taking the square root of Simpson's diversity index across productive rearrangements. TCRdb mirrors the immuneACCESS table, restricted to in-frame sequences. Some clones are absent from its copies; in checked studies, under half trace to an unresolved V gene, and the reason for the others is unknown. Clone size and V and J calls were adopted from that table, with D and trimming inferred from the DNA. The sample table records under 300,000 clones; 80% to 90% of these occur just once. The top ten constitute roughly 9.6% of the sample.

As for this clone: This clone's antigen is unknown. Base qualities are missing; no much larger clone stands one base away.

The collaborating institutions used their own protocols to collect whole blood in K2EDTA tubes. Collaborator samples were shipped for TCRbeta analysis as frozen whole blood, isolated PBMCs, or DNA extracted from either sample type. The V and J ends are trimmed by 10 bases and 5 bases, leaving 20 bases between them. The CDR3 has 14 amino acids, counting the end cysteine and phenylalanine. Just the 42-base CDR3 DNA is kept, in frame starting at base 1. The germline V gene (reference sequence) yields LNHDA for CDR1 and SQIVND for CDR2. This TCR came from a woman in her 70s with acute or convalescent COVID-19. Source material: peripheral blood. The chain joins TRBV19 to TRBJ2-5, with TRBD1 perhaps the D gene, on 7 matching bases. Here the CDR3 is given as CATRDSGPGETQYF. At the DNA level, the sequence is TGTGCCACCAGGGACAGCGGGCCAGGCGAGACCCAGTACTTC.